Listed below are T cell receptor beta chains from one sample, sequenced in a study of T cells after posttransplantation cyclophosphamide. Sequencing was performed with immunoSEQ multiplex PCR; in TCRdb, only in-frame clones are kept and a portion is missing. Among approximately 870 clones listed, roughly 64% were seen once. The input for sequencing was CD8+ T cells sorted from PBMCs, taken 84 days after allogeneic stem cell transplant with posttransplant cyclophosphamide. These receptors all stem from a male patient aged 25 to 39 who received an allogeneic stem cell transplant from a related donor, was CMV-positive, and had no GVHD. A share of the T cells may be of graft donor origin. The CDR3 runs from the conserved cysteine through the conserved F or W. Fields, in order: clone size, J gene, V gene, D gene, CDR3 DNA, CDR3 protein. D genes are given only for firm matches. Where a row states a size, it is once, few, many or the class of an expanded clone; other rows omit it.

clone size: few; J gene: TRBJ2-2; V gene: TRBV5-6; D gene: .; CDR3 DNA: TGTGCCAGCAGTCCAGACAGACTCTCCACCGGGGAGCTGTTTTTT; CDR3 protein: CASSPDRLSTGELFF
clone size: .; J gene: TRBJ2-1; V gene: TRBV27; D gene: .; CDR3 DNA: TGTGCCAGCATGGCGGCTAGCGCGTACAATGAGCAGTTCTTC; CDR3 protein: CASMAASAYNEQFF
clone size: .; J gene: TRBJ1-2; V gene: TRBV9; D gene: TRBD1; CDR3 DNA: TGTGCCAGCAGCCCCCTTGACAGGGATCTCTATGGCTACACCTTC; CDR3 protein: CASSPLDRDLYGYTF
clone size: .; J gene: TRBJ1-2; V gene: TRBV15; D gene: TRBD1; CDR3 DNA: TGTGCCACGGCCCAGGGGACAGCTAACTATGGCTACACCTTC; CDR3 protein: CATAQGTANYGYTF
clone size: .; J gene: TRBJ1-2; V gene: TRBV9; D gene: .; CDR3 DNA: TGTGCCAGCAGCGCAAGTGGGGACTACTATGGCTACACCTTC; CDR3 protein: CASSASGDYYGYTF
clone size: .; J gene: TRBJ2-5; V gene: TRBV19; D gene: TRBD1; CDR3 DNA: TGTGCCAGTAGTATGGCAGGGGGCGAGGAGACCCAGTACTTC; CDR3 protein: CASSMAGGEETQYF
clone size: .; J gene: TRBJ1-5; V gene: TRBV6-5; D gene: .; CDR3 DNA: TGTGCCAGCAGTTCGGGATTTGAAGATCAGCCCCAGCATTTT; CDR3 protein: CASSSGFEDQPQHF
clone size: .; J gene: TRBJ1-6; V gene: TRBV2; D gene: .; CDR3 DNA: TGTGCCAGCGGTTCGACTACAGACCTAAATTCACCCCTCCACTTT; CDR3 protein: CASGSTTDLNSPLHF
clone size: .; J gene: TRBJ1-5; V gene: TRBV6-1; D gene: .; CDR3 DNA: TGTGCCAGCAGTGAAGCTGGGCAGTTGGGCCAGCCCCAGCATTTT; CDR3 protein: CASSEAGQLGQPQHF
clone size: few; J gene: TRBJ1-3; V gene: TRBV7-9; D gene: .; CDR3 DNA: TGTGCCAGCAGCCAAACAGGTCCGGGAAACACCATATATTTT; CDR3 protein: CASSQTGPGNTIYF
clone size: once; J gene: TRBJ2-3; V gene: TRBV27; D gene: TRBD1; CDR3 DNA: TGTGCCAGCAGTTTATGGGCAGGGGGCGAAGATACGCAGTATTTT; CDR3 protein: CASSLWAGGEDTQYF
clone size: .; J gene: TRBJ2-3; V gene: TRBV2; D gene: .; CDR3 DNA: TGTGCCGGGCCCCCAAGCGGGTTCTCAGATACGCAGTATTTT; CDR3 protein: CAGPPSGFSDTQYF
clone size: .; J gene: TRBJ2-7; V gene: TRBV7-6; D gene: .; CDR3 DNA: TGTGCCAGCAGCTCGCCCGGGGGTGGGTACGAGCAGTACTTC; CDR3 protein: CASSSPGGGYEQYF
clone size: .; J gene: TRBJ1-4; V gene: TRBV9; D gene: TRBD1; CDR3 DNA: TGTGCCAGCAGCGCCGGACAGGGGAACAATGAAAAACTGTTTTTT; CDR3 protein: CASSAGQGNNEKLFF
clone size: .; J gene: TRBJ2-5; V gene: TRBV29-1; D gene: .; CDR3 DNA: TGCAGCGTTGAAGTGGTCAGAGGAAGATACCAAGAGACCCAGTACTTC; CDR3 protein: CSVEVVRGRYQETQYF
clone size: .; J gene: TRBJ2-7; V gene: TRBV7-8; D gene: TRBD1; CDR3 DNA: TGTGCCAGCAGCTCCCCGGGGGACAGGGGTTCCTACGAGCAGTACTTC; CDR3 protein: CASSSPGDRGSYEQYF
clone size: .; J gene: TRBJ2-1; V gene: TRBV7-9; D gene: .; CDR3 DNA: TGTGCCAGCAGCTTAATAACTAGGCCCTTCGATGAGCAGTTCTTC; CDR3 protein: CASSLITRPFDEQFF
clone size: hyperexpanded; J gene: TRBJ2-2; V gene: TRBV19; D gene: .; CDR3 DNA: TGTGCCAGTAGTTTCAATAGCAACCGGGAGCTGTTTTTT; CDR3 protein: CASSFNSNRELFF
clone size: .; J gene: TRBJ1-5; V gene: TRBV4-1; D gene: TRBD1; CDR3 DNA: TGCACCAGCAGCCAGACAGGGATAGGCGATCAGCCCCAGCATTTT; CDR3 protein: CTSSQTGIGDQPQHF
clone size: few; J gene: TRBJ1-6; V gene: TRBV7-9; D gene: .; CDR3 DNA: TGTGCCAGCAGCTGGTGGGCATTTTCACCCCTCCACTTT; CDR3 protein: CASSWWAFSPLHF
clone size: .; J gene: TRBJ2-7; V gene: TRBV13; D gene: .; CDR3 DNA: TGTGCCAGCAGCCCTGTTTCCTACGAGCAGTACTTC; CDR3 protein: CASSPVSYEQYF
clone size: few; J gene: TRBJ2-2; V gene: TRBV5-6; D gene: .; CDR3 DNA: TGTGCCAGCAGCTTGTTTCGGGCAGGGGATATCGGGGAGCTGTTTTTT; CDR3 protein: CASSLFRAGDIGELFF
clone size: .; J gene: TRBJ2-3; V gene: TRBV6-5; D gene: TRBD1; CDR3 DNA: TGTGCCAGCAGTTACGGGGACAGGCATGCAGATACGCAGTATTTT; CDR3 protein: CASSYGDRHADTQYF
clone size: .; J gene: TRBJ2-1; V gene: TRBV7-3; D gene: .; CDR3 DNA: TGTGCCAGCAGCTTATTTGAAGGGGATGAGCAGTTCTTC; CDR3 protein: CASSLFEGDEQFF
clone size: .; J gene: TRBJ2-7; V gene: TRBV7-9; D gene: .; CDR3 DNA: TGTGCCAGCAGCTTAGGGGGCGCCTCCTACGAGCAGTACTTC; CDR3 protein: CASSLGGASYEQYF
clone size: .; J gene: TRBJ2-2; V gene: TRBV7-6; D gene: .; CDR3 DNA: TGTGCCAGCAGTCCAGACAGACTCTCCACCGGGGAGCTGTTTTTT; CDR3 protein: CASSPDRLSTGELFF
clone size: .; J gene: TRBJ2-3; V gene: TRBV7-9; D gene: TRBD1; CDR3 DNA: TGTGCCAGCAGCCGGGACAGGGGAACTGAAAATTTT; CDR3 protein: CASSRDRGTENF
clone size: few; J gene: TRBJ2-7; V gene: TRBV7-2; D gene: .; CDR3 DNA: TGTGCCAGCAGGGGCGGGTCCTCCTACGAGCAGTACTTC; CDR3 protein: CASRGGSSYEQYF
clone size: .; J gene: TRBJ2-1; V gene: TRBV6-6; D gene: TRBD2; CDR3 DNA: TGTGCCATCAGCGCGGCGGGAGGCGTGGATGAGCAGTTCTTC; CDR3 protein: CAISAAGGVDEQFF
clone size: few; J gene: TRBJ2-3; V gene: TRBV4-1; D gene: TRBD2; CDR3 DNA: TGCGCCAGCAGCCATTTTGGACTAGCGGTAGATACGCAGTATTTT; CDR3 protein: CASSHFGLAVDTQYF
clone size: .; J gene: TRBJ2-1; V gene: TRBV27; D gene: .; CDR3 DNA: TGTGCCAGCAGTCAGAAGGAGAGCTCCTACAATGAGCAGTTCTTC; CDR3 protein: CASSQKESSYNEQFF
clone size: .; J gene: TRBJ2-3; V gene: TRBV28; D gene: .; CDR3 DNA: TGTGCCAGCAGTTTTCGGGGGAGCACAGATACGCAGTATTTT; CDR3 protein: CASSFRGSTDTQYF
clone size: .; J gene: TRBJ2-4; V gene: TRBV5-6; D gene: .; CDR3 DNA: TGTGCCAGCAGCTTAATGGCAGAGGCCATTCAGTACTTC; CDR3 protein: CASSLMAEAIQYF
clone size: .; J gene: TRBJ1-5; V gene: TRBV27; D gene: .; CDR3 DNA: TGTGCCAGCAGTTCAACCCCTCGGGTCGGCAGCAATCAGCCCCAGCATTTT; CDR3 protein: CASSSTPRVGSNQPQHF
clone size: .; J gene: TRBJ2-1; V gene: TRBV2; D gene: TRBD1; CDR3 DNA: TGTGCCAGCAGTGCGACAGGGATGAAGCAGTTCTTC; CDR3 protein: CASSATGMKQFF
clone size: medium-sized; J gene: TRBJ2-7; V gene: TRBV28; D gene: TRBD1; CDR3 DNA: TGTGCCAGCAGTTCCCTATGGGGTAAGGGACAGAGCCCAAACTACGAGCAGTACTTC; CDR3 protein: CASSSLWGKGQSPNYEQYF
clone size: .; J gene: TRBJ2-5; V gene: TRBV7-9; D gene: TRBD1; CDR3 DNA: TGTGCCAGCAGCTTCAGTGGACAGGGGGCCAGAGAGACCCAGTACTTC; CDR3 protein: CASSFSGQGARETQYF
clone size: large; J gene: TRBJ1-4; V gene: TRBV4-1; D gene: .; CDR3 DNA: TGCGCCAGCAGCCGGCAGGCAACTAATGAAAAACTGTTTTTT; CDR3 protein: CASSRQATNEKLFF
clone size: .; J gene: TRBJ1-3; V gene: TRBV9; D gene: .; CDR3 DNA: TGCGCCAGCAGCGTAGAGCAGGGACTCTCTGGAAACACCATATATTTT; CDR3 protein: CASSVEQGLSGNTIYF
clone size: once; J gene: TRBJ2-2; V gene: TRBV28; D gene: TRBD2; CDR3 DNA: TGTGCCAGCAGTTTTTTTGAGGGAGGGCCCGCCGGGGAGCTGTTTTTT; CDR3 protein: CASSFFEGGPAGELFF
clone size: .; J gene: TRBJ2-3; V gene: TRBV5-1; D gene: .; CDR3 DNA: TGCGCCAGCAGCTTGGACAAGACAGGCCCCGCTACCCAGTATTTT; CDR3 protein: CASSLDKTGPATQYF
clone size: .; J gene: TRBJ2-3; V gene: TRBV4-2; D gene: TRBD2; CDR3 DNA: TGTGCCAGCAGCCAAGAATGGACTAGCGGCACAGATACGCAGTATTTT; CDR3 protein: CASSQEWTSGTDTQYF
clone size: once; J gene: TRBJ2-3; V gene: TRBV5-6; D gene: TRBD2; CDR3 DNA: TGTGCCAGCAGCTTGGCACTAGCGGGAGCCTGGTACACAGATACGCAGTATTTT; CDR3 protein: CASSLALAGAWYTDTQYF
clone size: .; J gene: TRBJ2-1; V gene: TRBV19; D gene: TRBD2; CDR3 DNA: TGTGCCAGTAGTATGGCGTCCTCAGGGAGCGGGAGCGGTAAGCAGTTCTTC; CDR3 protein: CASSMASSGSGSGKQFF
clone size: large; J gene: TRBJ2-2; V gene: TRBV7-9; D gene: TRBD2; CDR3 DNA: TGTGCCAGCAGCTCGGGACTAGCTACCGGGGAGCTGTTTTTT; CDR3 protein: CASSSGLATGELFF
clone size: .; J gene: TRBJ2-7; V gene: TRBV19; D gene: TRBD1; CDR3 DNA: TGTGCCAGTAGTATGGGACAGGGGTCGGGCTACGAGCAGTACTTC; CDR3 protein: CASSMGQGSGYEQYF
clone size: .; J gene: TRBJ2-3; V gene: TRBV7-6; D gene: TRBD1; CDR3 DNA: TGTGCCAGCAGCTTACTTGGGACAGGGGTTAGGTCCGATAGTACAGATACGCAGTATTTT; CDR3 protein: CASSLLGTGVRSDSTDTQYF
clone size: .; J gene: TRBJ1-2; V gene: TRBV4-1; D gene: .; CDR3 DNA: TGCGCCAGCAGCGTCGGGACAATACGCAGGGATGGCTACACCTTC; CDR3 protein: CASSVGTIRRDGYTF
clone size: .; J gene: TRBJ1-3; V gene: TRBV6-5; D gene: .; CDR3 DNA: TGTGCCAGCAGCGAGACATTGGATGGAAACACCATATATTTT; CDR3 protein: CASSETLDGNTIYF
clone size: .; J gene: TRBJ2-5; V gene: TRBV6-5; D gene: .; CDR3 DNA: TGTGCCAGCAGTTACGGGCTTCTGGAAGAGACCCAGTACTTC; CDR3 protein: CASSYGLLEETQYF
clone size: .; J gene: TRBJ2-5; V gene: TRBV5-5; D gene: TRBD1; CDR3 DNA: TGTGCCAGCAGCTTGGCACAGGGGGAGTACCCAGAGACCCAGTACTTC; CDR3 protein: CASSLAQGEYPETQYF
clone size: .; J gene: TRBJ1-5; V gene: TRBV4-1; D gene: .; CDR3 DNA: TGCGCCAGCAGCCCCACTAACATAAATCAGCCCCAGCATTTT; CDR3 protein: CASSPTNINQPQHF
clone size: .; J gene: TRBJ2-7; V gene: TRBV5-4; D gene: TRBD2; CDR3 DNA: TGTGCCAGCAGCTTGTCGGTAGCGGGAGATGACGAGCAGTACTTC; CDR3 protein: CASSLSVAGDDEQYF